This passage covers 15 T cell receptor beta chains from one sample sequenced in a study of human versus mouse CDR3 diversity and MHC coevolution. Sequencing used immunoSEQ multiplex PCR; TCRdb keeps in-frame clones, though not all of them. In the table there are around 59,000 clones, about 93% of which are singletons. Sequencing used naive CD4+ T cells from blood. Regarding subset: CD45RO-negative CD62L-positive naive CD4 T cells. All receptors come from a person aged 55 to 69 in good health.

This clone was seen once. At one boundary the junction diverges from the germline segment, which might be a read error. The chain recombines TRBV6-1 with TRBJ2-7, with D perhaps matching TRBD2 (6 bases). This CDR3 has 12 amino acids. Germline loops: CDR1 MNHNS, CDR2 SASEGT. The CDR3 here is CASSDWAGPQHF. The DNA of the CDR3 is TGTGCCAGCAGTGATTGGGCGGGACCCCAGCACTTC.

V usage is TRBV11-3 and J usage is TRBJ2-5, with TRBD2 matching over 8 bases. Trimming at V came to 5 bases and at J to 5 bases, leaving 13 bases not matched to a gene. The CDR3 covers 16 residues. The V gene's germline CDR1 is SGHNT and CDR2 YENEEA. CDR3 in DNA: TGTGCCAGCAGCCTCGGGGGGGGAGGGGCCTGGGAGACCCAGTACTTC. Protein sequence: CASSLGGGGAWETQYF.

The genes are TRBV7-6 and TRBJ2-7; 12 bases align to TRBD2. This CDR3 is built from 15 residues. After removal of 2 bases from V and 6 bases from J, the junction contained 5 bases not matched to a gene. CDR1 and CDR2 from the germline V gene are SGHVS and FNYEAQ. In DNA form, the CDR3 reads TGTGCCAGCAGCTTATTAGGACTAGCGGGATCCGAGCAGTACTTC. Translation gives CASSLLGLAGSEQYF.

The gene calls are TRBV6-1 and TRBJ2-2; tentative D call: TRBD1 (5 bases). This CDR3 is built from 14 residues. The V gene's germline CDR1 is MNHNS and CDR2 SASEGT. V was cut by 8 bases and J by 6 bases, with 16 bases left in between. The CDR3 loop is CASGQGTLPGELFF. The CDR3 DNA sequence: TGTGCCAGCGGGCAGGGAACCCTCCCCGGGGAGCTGTTTTTT.

V and J are TRBV5-1 and TRBJ2-1; 9 nucleotides agree with TRBD2. The CDR3 runs to 17 residues. CDR1 and CDR2 from the germline V gene are SGHRS and YFSETQ. With 5 bases clipped from V and 4 bases from J, the junction kept 13 bases outside the gene matches. DNA of the CDR3: TGCGCCAGCAGTCGAGTAGCGGGAGTAGTCGGTTACAATGAGCAGTTCTTC. Amino acids: CASSRVAGVVGYNEQFF.

The chain has TRBV9 and TRBJ1-2; 9 bases fit TRBD1. Germline V gene sequence: CDR1 SGDLS, CDR2 YYNGEE. This CDR3 is 15 amino acids long. The V gene end was trimmed by 6 bases and the J gene end by 0 bases; junction bases not matched to a gene: 6. CDR3 DNA: TGTGCCAGCACCCCGGGACAGGGTTCTAACTATGGCTACACCTTC. Translated, it gives CASTPGQGSNYGYTF.

This clone was observed a single time. The genes are TRBV11-2 and TRBJ2-5; D may be TRBD1 (6 bases). CDR1 and CDR2 (germline): SGHAT, FQNNGV. Trimming left V 3 bases short and J 2 bases short, with 16 bases between. The CDR3 extends over 16 amino acids. The CDR3, as DNA: TGTGCCAGCAGCTTTTTAGCAGGGGAAGGTCAAGAGACCCAGTACTTC. Translated: CASSFLAGEGQETQYF.

V and J are TRBV6-5 and TRBJ2-7; D ambiguous. Trimming cost V 6 bases and J 0 bases, with 9 bases left between them. The germline V gene has CDR1 MNHEY and CDR2 SVGAGI. This CDR3 has 13 residues. CDR3 bases: TGTGCCAGCAGACCTCCTAGCTCCTACGAGCAGTACTTC. Translated: CASRPPSSYEQYF.

The chain has TRBV7-6 and TRBJ2-7, with TRBD1 as a possible D gene (5 bases). CDR1 and CDR2 from the germline V gene are SGHVS and FNYEAQ. The CDR3 length is 15 residues. V was shortened by 5 bases and J by 3 bases, with 17 bases between the two germline ends. The CDR3 reads CASSRAQGMVYEQYF. CDR3 sequence (DNA): TGTGCCAGCAGCCGCGCCCAGGGAATGGTCTACGAGCAGTACTTC. Based on the CDR3 plus reference TRBV7-6 and TRBJ2-7, the full variable domain is GAGVSQSPRYKVTKRGQDVALRCDPISGHVSLYWYRQALGQGPEFLTYFNYEAQQDKSGLPNDRFSAERPEGSISTLTIQRTEQRDSAMYRCASSRAQGMVYEQYFGPGTRLTVT.

The chain uses TRBV29-1 and TRBJ1-2; D unclear. The CDR3 is made up of 13 amino acids. Germline assignment: CDR1 SQVTM and CDR2 ANQGSEA. V lost 2 bases, J lost 4 bases, and 11 bases lay in between. CDR3 in amino acids: CSVESGGIYGYTF. The CDR3 nucleotides are TGCAGCGTTGAATCTGGCGGTATCTATGGCTACACCTTC.

The chain employs TRBV2 and TRBJ2-5; D gene unclear. Trimming left V 3 bases short and J 13 bases short, with 6 bases between. The V gene's germline CDR1 is SNHLY and CDR2 FYNNEI. The CDR3 spans 9 residues. CDR3 sequence: CASSEPGYF. The CDR3 region has the DNA TGTGCCAGCAGTGAGCCCGGGTACTTC.

This chain links TRBV7-3 with TRBJ2-1; D is possibly TRBD2 (6 bases). V was clipped by 5 bases and J by 8 bases, with 19 bases between them. The CDR3 totals 15 residues. Germline CDR1 is SGHTA and CDR2 is FQGTGA. CDR3 residues: CASSLQRVPSDEQFF. CDR3 in DNA: TGTGCCAGCAGCCTGCAGCGGGTCCCTAGCGATGAGCAGTTCTTC.

The rearrangement uses TRBV19 and TRBJ1-2, with D unclear. V lost 8 bases and J lost 7, with 17 bases in between. CDR3 length: 13 amino acids. Germline assignment: CDR1 LNHDA and CDR2 SQIVND (reference sequence). CDR3 protein: CASQHGDLRGYTF. CDR3 coding DNA: TGTGCCAGTCAGCATGGAGACCTTCGTGGCTACACCTTC. Together with reference TRBV19 and TRBJ1-2, the CDR3 gives the full variable domain: DGGITQSPKYLFRKEGQNVTLSCEQNLNHDAMYWYRQDPGQGLRLIYYSQIVNDFQKGDIAEGYSVSREKKESFPLTVTSAQKNPTAFYLCASQHGDLRGYTFGSGTRLTVV.

Only one count was recorded for this clone. CDR3: CASSSSGSDEQYF. The CDR3 DNA reads TGTGCCAGCTCAAGTAGCGGGAGTGATGAGCAGTACTTC. V is TRBV18 and J is TRBJ2-5; 9 bases are shared with TRBD2. Losses at the gene ends were 5 bases for V and 11 bases for J; bases not matched to a gene: 9. CDR1 is KGHSH and CDR2 is LQKENI in the germline V gene. CDR3 length: 13 amino acids.

The genes are TRBV5-6 and TRBJ2-5; 7 nucleotides line up with TRBD2. The CDR3 has 15 amino acids. The V gene's germline CDR1 is SGHDT and CDR2 YYEEEE. With V trimmed by 0 bases and J by 2 bases, 4 bases remained unmatched. CDR3 amino acids: CASSLAGAGQETQYF. The DNA for the CDR3 is TGTGCCAGCAGCTTGGCGGGAGCGGGACAAGAGACCCAGTACTTC. The whole variable domain, remainder taken from reference TRBV5-6 and TRBJ2-5, is DAGVTQSPTHLIKTRGQQVTLRCSPKSGHDTVSWYQQALGQGPQFIFQYYEEEERQRGNFPDRFSGHQFPNYSSELNVNALLLGDSALYLCASSLAGAGQETQYFGPGTRLLVL.